This TCR beta chain came from a study of blood T cell repertoires in COVID-19. Study summary: COVID-19 samples collected from the United States, Italy and Spain covered acute and convalescent phases. The analysed material was cDNA or gDNA that came from T cells, B-cell-depleted T cells, or PBMCs.

Per the authors' pipeline: Scientists estimated how many nucleated cells there were by amplifying reference gene primers. The method was immunoSEQ multiplex PCR; TCRdb's version includes in-frame clones alone and lacks a portion of them. V and J calls and clone size are those listed in that table; D and trimming were worked out from the DNA. Here the sample spans approximately 250,000 clones, less than 90% being singletons. Germline values: CDR1 SGHVS, CDR2 FNYEAQ. The CDR3 runs 15 residues. The V end lost 2 bases, the J end lost 4 bases, and 14 bases lay between the germline ends. The sample taken for sequencing was peripheral blood. This receptor was obtained from a woman in her 40s who had recovered from COVID-19. V usage is TRBV7-6 and J usage is TRBJ1-1; a weak D match, TRBD1 (5 bases). The CDR3 DNA is TGTGCCAGCAGCTTATGGGCCCGAAGGGGCACTGAAGCTTTCTTT. It is translated as CASSLWARRGTEAFF.